This entry lists 26 T cell receptor beta chains sequenced from one sample in a study of T cell responses to AZD1222 COVID-19 vaccine. Produced via immunoSEQ multiplex PCR; TCRdb's table is partial and in-frame only. Of roughly 130,000 clones listed, 90% to 95% were seen once; the top ten hold about 2.7%. Sequencing was performed on peripheral blood, taken on day 0 of AZD1222 vaccination. Receptors originate from an adult in good health.

This clone was counted a few times. This chain connects TRBV13 to TRBJ2-1; perhaps TRBD2 as D (6 bases). The germline CDR1 and CDR2 sequences are PRHDT and FYEKMQ (reference sequence). V gave up 3 bases and J gave up 7 bases, with 16 bases separating them. The CDR3 has 15 residues. The CDR3 sequence is CASSLEGGPTNEQFF. CDR3 DNA sequence: TGTGCCAGCAGCTTGGAGGGAGGCCCTACTAATGAGCAGTTCTTC.

The chain has TRBV4-1 and TRBJ1-2; TRBD1 might be the D (5 bases). The germline V and J ends were trimmed by 1 base and 8 bases, with 11 bases remaining between them. Germline V lookup: CDR1 MGHRA, CDR2 YSYEKL. There are 13 residues in the CDR3. DNA of the CDR3: TGCGCCAGCAGCCAAGGAGGGGCTCGGGGCTACACCTTC. Encoded protein: CASSQGGARGYTF.

The chain links TRBV7-9 to TRBJ1-6, with TRBD1 matching 7 bases. CDR1 and CDR2 from the germline V gene are SEHNR and FQNEAQ (reference sequence). Trimming removed 1 base from V and 8 bases from J; junction bases left unmatched: 5. This CDR3 region has 15 residues. This CDR3 reads CASSLDRGMDSPLHF. For the CDR3, the DNA is TGTGCCAGCAGCTTAGACAGGGGTATGGATTCACCCCTCCACTTT.

This chain links TRBV5-5 with TRBJ1-5, with 10 bases that match TRBD1. Germline CDR1 is SGHKS and CDR2 is YYEKEE (reference sequence). With 4 bases clipped from V and 6 bases from J, the junction kept 7 bases outside the gene matches. The CDR3 loop spans 15 amino acids. The CDR3, as DNA: TGTGCCAGCAGCGGGGGGACAGGGGTTGGTCAGCCCCAGCATTTT. Residues: CASSGGTGVGQPQHF.

The chain couples TRBV28 to TRBJ1-6, with a weak D call TRBD1 (6 bases). Trimming removed 8 bases from V and 5 bases from J, with 10 bases in between. Germline loops: CDR1 MDHEN, CDR2 SYDVKM. This CDR3 comprises 13 residues. The CDR3 nucleotides read TGTGCCAGCGCCGGGACAAATAATTCACCCCTCCACTTT. It is translated as CASAGTNNSPLHF.

This clone was seen only once. The gene calls are TRBV18 and TRBJ2-5, with 8 positions matching TRBD2. The junction had 7 bases not matched to a gene; V was cut back by 3 bases and J by 4 bases. This CDR3 has 15 amino acids. The germline V gene encodes CDR1 KGHSH and CDR2 LQKENI. In nucleotides, the CDR3 is TGTGCCAGCTCACCTCCCGGACTAGCATCAGAGACCCAGTACTTC. Translating it yields CASSPPGLASETQYF.

The genes are TRBV5-6 and TRBJ2-7; the match to TRBD2 covers 8 bases. Germline assignment: CDR1 SGHDT and CDR2 YYEEEE. This CDR3 is built from 16 residues. V shed 2 bases, J shed 6 bases, and the junction held 13 bases outside the gene matches. The CDR3 loop reads CASSFGWTSQAGEQYF. The CDR3 region has the DNA TGTGCCAGCAGCTTTGGCTGGACTAGCCAGGCAGGCGAGCAGTACTTC.

This chain connects TRBV10-3 to TRBJ1-2; D is ambiguous. V lost 11 bases to trimming and J lost 0 bases, with 13 bases between them. The V gene's germline CDR1 is ENHRY and CDR2 SYGVKD. The CDR3 is made up of 13 amino acids. The CDR3 is CALRTPSNYGYTF. For the CDR3, the DNA is TGTGCCTTAAGGACCCCCTCTAACTATGGCTACACCTTC.

The chain combines TRBV19 with TRBJ2-7; TRBD1 agrees at 8 bases. J gave up 3 bases and V 7 bases, and 11 bases lay outside the gene matches. CDR3 length equals 15 residues. The germline V gene has CDR1 LNHDA and CDR2 SQIVND (reference sequence). The CDR3 spells CASTQRTGTFYEQYF. The CDR3 DNA follows: TGTGCCAGTACCCAAAGGACAGGGACATTCTACGAGCAGTACTTC.

V gene TRBV19 combines with J gene TRBJ1-5; D is uncertain. Trimming left V 6 bases short and J 7 bases short, with 13 bases between. The CDR3 totals 13 residues. The germline CDR1 and CDR2 sequences are LNHDA and SQIVND (reference sequence). As DNA, the CDR3 is TGTGCCAGTAGGAGTTACCCCGACCAGCCCCAGCATTTT. Protein sequence: CASRSYPDQPQHF.

Remarks on this clone: At one of its ends the junction is not consistent with the germline gene, which may arise from a read error. The chain employs TRBV18 and TRBJ2-7, with 14 bases identical to TRBD2. Germline loops: CDR1 KGHSH, CDR2 LQKENI. This CDR3 is built from 19 residues. The CDR3 protein is CAGSPWTPGTSGRGYEQYF. The CDR3 coding sequence is TGTGCCGGCTCACCCTGGACCCCCGGGACTAGCGGGAGAGGTTACGAGCAGTACTTC.

This sequence joins TRBV6-5 and TRBJ1-1, with 8 bases identical to TRBD1. CDR3 length: 14 amino acids. Germline CDR1 and CDR2: MNHEY and SVGAGI. V was clipped by 6 bases and J by 3 bases; unmatched bases: 6. DNA for the CDR3: TGTGCCAGCAGCGCCGGGACAGGTTACACTGAAGCTTTCTTT. Protein sequence: CASSAGTGYTEAFF.

The chain uses TRBV7-9 and TRBJ1-5; tentatively, D is TRBD1 (6 bases). CDR1 SEHNR and CDR2 FQNEAQ come from the germline V gene (reference sequence). The CDR3 runs to 17 residues. Deletions cut 5 bases from V and 7 bases from J, with 24 bases between. The CDR3 sequence is CASSLRATGAQEQPQHF. DNA for the CDR3: TGTGCCAGCAGCCTCCGGGCTACGGGGGCCCAGGAGCAGCCCCAGCATTTT.

The chain couples TRBV5-1 to TRBJ2-5, with TRBD2 matching 15 bases. J was trimmed by 5 bases and V by 4 bases; bases with no gene match: 3. Germline CDR1 reads SGHRS; CDR2 reads YFSETQ. The CDR3 spans 15 residues. The CDR3 here is CASSPGLAGGETQYF. The CDR3, as DNA: TGCGCCAGCAGCCCGGGACTAGCGGGAGGTGAGACCCAGTACTTC.

J is TRBJ1-2 and V is TRBV7-3, with a tentative D call TRBD1 (6 bases). CDR1 and CDR2 (germline): SGHTA, FQGTGA. V lost 2 bases and J 4 bases, leaving 8 bases between the germline ends. The CDR3 runs 13 residues. The CDR3 region has the DNA TGTGCCAGCAGCTTAGCAGGGGTCTATGGCTACACCTTC. It encodes CASSLAGVYGYTF.

This clone was counted only a few times. The rearrangement links TRBV10-2 to TRBJ1-2; D gene unclear. This CDR3 is 13 amino acids long. The V end was cut by 5 bases, the J end by 7 bases, with 14 bases between. CDR1 is WSHSY, CDR2 SAAADI, per germline. The CDR3 DNA reads as TGCGCCAGCAGTCACTTTTGGGTCCGTGGCTACACCTTC. Encoded protein: CASSHFWVRGYTF.

The V gene is TRBV7-6, the J gene TRBJ2-2, with a possible D match to TRBD1 (5 bases). The length of the CDR3 is 16 residues. Trimming removed 1 base at V and 4 bases at J, with 13 bases between. Germline V gives CDR1 SGHVS, CDR2 FNYEAQ. CDR3 DNA sequence: TGTGCCAGCAGCTTAGAGGGCCAGGGCCTCACCGGGGAGCTGTTTTTT. Its protein product is CASSLEGQGLTGELFF.

The V and J genes are TRBV6-6 and TRBJ1-3; 8 bases fit TRBD1. In germline, CDR1 is MNHNY, CDR2 SVGAGI (reference sequence). Trimming took 2 bases from V and 4 from J; bases not matched to a gene: 4. This CDR3 is built from 15 residues. The CDR3 sequence is CASSYEQGAGNTIYF. The CDR3 DNA reads TGTGCCAGCAGTTACGAGCAGGGGGCCGGAAACACCATATATTTT.

Concerning this clone itself: At one end the junction does not follow the germline gene, possibly because of a read error. The CDR3 DNA reads as TGTGCCTCCAGTGAAGGAGCGGAAGAGACCCAGTACTTC. Its translation: CASSEGAEETQYF. The chain carries TRBV24-1 and TRBJ2-5, with D perhaps TRBD2 (5 bases). Germline assignment: CDR1 KGHDR and CDR2 SFDVKD. The CDR3 runs to 13 residues.

This clone has just one count. This chain connects TRBV7-6 to TRBJ2-5; TRBD2 aligns across 7 bases. Trimming at V came to 0 bases and at J to 1 base, leaving 5 bases not matched to a gene. The CDR3 runs to 16 residues. Germline CDR1 and CDR2: SGHVS and FNYEAQ. The CDR3 loop is CASSLALASGQETQYF. Here the CDR3 DNA reads TGTGCCAGCAGCTTAGCGCTCGCTAGCGGCCAAGAGACCCAGTACTTC.

The chain uses TRBV7-9 and TRBJ2-1; TRBD2 is a possible D gene (5 bases). Germline CDR1 is SEHNR and CDR2 is FQNEAQ (reference sequence). This CDR3 has 13 amino acids. Trimming took 4 bases from V and 8 from J, leaving 12 bases between them. In DNA, the CDR3 is TGTGCCAGCAGCTCAACTAGAGACGATGAGCAGTTCTTC. Its translation is CASSSTRDDEQFF.

The chain couples TRBV19 to TRBJ1-1, with 9 bases aligning to TRBD1. J was trimmed by 8 bases and V by 5 bases; bases with no gene match: 18. The CDR3 spans 17 residues. Germline CDR1 LNHDA, CDR2 SQIVND (reference sequence). The CDR3 DNA is TGTGCCAGTAGTTTCCTAGGGCTACAGGGGGCGATGGGGGAAGCTTTCTTT. Protein: CASSFLGLQGAMGEAFF. Supplemented by reference TRBV19 and TRBJ1-1, the full variable domain reads DGGITQSPKYLFRKEGQNVTLSCEQNLNHDAMYWYRQDPGQGLRLIYYSQIVNDFQKGDIAEGYSVSREKKESFPLTVTSAQKNPTAFYLCASSFLGLQGAMGEAFFGQGTRLTVV.

The V gene is TRBV15, the J gene TRBJ1-1, with D maybe TRBD1 (6 bases). The CDR3 covers 16 residues. The V and J ends lost 2 bases and 4 bases respectively, with 17 bases between them. Per the germline V gene, CDR1 is LNHNV and CDR2 is YYDKDF (reference sequence). CDR3 residues: CATSRLNRGARTEAFF. In nucleotides, the CDR3 is TGTGCCACCAGCAGACTTAACCGGGGGGCGCGCACTGAAGCTTTCTTT.

The chain combines TRBV9 with TRBJ2-3; a weak D match, TRBD1 (6 bases). The V gene's germline CDR1 is SGDLS and CDR2 YYNGEE. This CDR3 comprises 17 residues. The V end lost 0 bases, the J end lost 6 bases, and 20 bases lay between the germline ends. As DNA, the CDR3 is TGTGCCAGCAGCGTAGCTGGGGACAAATTTTTTGGGGATACGCAGTATTTT. The encoded protein is CASSVAGDKFFGDTQYF.

This clone has just one count. This chain uses TRBV12-3 or TRBV12-4 with TRBJ2-2; no reliable D call. With 2 bases removed from V and 11 bases from J, the gap between germline ends came to 12 bases. CDR3 length: 13 amino acids. The DNA of the CDR3 is TGTGCCAGCAGTTTATCCCGGAATGGCGAGCTGTTTTTT. Translation: CASSLSRNGELFF.

V usage is TRBV30 and J usage is TRBJ2-2; either TRBD1 or TRBD2 may supply D (6 bases each). The ends were cut back, 0 bases at V and 5 bases at J, with 10 bases in the middle. CDR3 length: 14 residues. Per germline, CDR1 GTSNPN and CDR2 SVGIG (reference sequence). Here the CDR3 reads CAWSVKGGTGELFF. CDR3 DNA sequence: TGTGCCTGGAGTGTAAAGGGGGGTACCGGGGAGCTGTTTTTT.